One and the same sample provided the 5 T cell receptor beta chains below, sequenced in a study of technical replicates of blood from several donors. Sequenced by immunoSEQ multiplex PCR; TCRdb stores in-frame clones only, minus some. Among more than 75,000 clones listed, roughly 95% were seen once. Sequenced sample: T cells isolated from PBMCs. The receptor set was obtained from a human donor in good health.

The V and J genes are TRBV25-1 and TRBJ2-3; 11 bases are shared with TRBD2. Trimming at V came to 5 bases and at J to 6 bases, leaving 7 bases not matched to a gene. Germline V gives CDR1 MGHDK, CDR2 SYGVNS. The CDR3 has 15 residues. The CDR3 region has the DNA TGTGCCAGCAGTTCGACTAGCGGGAACTCGGATACGCAGTATTTT. This sequence encodes CASSSTSGNSDTQYF. The full variable domain, its missing parts supplied by reference TRBV25-1 and TRBJ2-3, is EADIYQTPRYLVIGTGKKITLECSQTMGHDKMYWYQQDPGMELHLIHYSYGVNSTEKGDLSSESTVSRIRTEHFPLTLESARPSHTSQYLCASSSTSGNSDTQYFGPGTRLTVL.

CDR3 protein: CASLEGGTSYGTQYF. The DNA for the CDR3 is TGCGCCAGCCTAGAAGGAGGGACTAGCTATGGTACGCAGTATTTT. The chain couples TRBV10-2 to TRBJ2-3; 9 nucleotides line up with TRBD2. Germline CDR1 WSHSY, CDR2 SAAADI. This CDR3 has 15 residues. Unmatched junction bases numbered 14, after V lost 8 bases and J lost 8 bases.

This chain links TRBV28 with TRBJ1-5; tentative D call: TRBD1 (6 bases). This CDR3 comprises 15 residues. CDR1 and CDR2 (germline): MDHEN, SYDVKM. The V and J ends lost 4 bases and 5 bases respectively, with 15 bases between them. For the CDR3, the DNA is TGTGCCAGCAGTTGGACCGGGAGGGGGGATCAGCCCCAGCATTTT. It specifies CASSWTGRGDQPQHF. Looking up the rest from reference TRBV28 and TRBJ1-5 gives the full variable domain: DVKVTQSSRYLVKRTGEKVFLECVQDMDHENMFWYRQDPGLGLRLIYFSYDVKMKEKGDIPEGYSVSREKKERFSLILESASTNQTSMYLCASSWTGRGDQPQHFGDGTRLSIL.

The chain uses TRBV6-1 and TRBJ1-1; D not certain. Germline CDR1 MNHNS, CDR2 SASEGT. There are 11 residues in the CDR3. Trimming cost V 9 bases and J 11 bases, with 16 bases left between them. In DNA form, the CDR3 reads TGTGCCAGTATACAGTCGGGGATTGCTTTCTTT. The encoded protein is CASIQSGIAFF.

This chain joins TRBV5-6 and TRBJ2-7, with D perhaps TRBD1 (6 bases). Germline lookup yields CDR1 SGHDT and CDR2 YYEEEE. V gave up 4 bases and J gave up 3 bases, with 20 bases separating them. The CDR3 has 16 residues. This CDR3 reads CASSTLGQSLYYEQYF. CDR3 nucleotides: TGTGCCAGCAGCACTCTAGGACAGTCACTTTACTACGAGCAGTACTTC.